This entry features one TCR beta chain sequence. An amount of RNA that ranged from roughly 0.45 to 1 ug was reverse transcribed with random hexamers. TCRdb reprocessed the immunoSEQ multiplex PCR reads via MiXCR and lists one record per CDR3 protein. This table holds some 99,000 distinct CDR3 sequences, just under 95% found once. This entry belongs to a study of CD8 T cells in Susac syndrome. The CDR3 loop spans 15 amino acids. Looked up from germline, CDR1 is SGHTA and CDR2 is FQGNSA. The V and J ends lost 2 bases and 2 bases respectively, with 9 bases between them. Sequencing was carried out using CD4+ T cells from PBMCs. V usage is TRBV7-2 and J usage is TRBJ2-2; D may be TRBD1 (5 bases). The TCR comes from a human donor with Susac syndrome. For the CDR3, the DNA is TGTGCCAGCAGCTTAACTGGGGCCAACACCGGGGAGCTGTTTTTT. The encoded protein is CASSLTGANTGELFF. Together with reference TRBV7-2 and TRBJ2-2, the CDR3 gives the full variable domain: GAGVSQSPSNKVTEKGKDVELRCDPISGHTALYWYRQSLGQGLEFLIYFQGNSAPDKSGLPSDRFSAERTGGSVSTLTIQRTQQEDSAVYLCASSLTGANTGELFFGEGSRLTVL.